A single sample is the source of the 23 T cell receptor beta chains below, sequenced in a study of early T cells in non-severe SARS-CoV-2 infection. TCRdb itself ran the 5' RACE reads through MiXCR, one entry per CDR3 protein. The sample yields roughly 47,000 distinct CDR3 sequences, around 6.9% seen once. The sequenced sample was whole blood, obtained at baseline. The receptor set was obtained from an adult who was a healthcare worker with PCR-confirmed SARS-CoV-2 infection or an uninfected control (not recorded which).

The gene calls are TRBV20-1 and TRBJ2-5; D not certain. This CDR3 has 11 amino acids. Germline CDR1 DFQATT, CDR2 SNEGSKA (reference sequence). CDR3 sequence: CAYINQETQYF. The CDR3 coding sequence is TGCGCGTATATCAACCAAGAGACCCAGTACTTC.

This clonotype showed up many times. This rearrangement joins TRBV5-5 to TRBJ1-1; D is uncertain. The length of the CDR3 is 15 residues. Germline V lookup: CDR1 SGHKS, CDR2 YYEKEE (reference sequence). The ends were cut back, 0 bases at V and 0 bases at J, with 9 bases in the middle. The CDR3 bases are TGTGCCAGCAGCTTGGATGAAGGACTGAACACTGAAGCTTTCTTT. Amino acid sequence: CASSLDEGLNTEAFF.

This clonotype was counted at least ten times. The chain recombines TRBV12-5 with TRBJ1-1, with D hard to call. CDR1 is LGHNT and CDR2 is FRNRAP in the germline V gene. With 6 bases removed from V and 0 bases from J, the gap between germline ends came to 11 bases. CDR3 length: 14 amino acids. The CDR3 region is CASGLDEMNTEAFF. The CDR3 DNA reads TGTGCTAGTGGCTTAGATGAGATGAACACTGAAGCTTTCTTT.

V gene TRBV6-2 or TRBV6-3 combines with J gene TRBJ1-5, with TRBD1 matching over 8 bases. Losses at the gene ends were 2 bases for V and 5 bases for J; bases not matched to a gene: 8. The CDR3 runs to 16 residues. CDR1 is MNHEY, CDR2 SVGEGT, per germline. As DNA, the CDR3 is TGTGCCAGCAGTTACCAACTCGGACAGGGCCATCAGCCCCAGCATTTT. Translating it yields CASSYQLGQGHQPQHF.

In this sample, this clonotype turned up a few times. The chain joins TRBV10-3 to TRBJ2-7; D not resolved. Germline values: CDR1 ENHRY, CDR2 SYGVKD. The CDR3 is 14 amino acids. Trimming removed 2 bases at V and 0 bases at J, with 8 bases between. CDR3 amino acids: CAISETASSYEQYF. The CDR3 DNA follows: TGTGCCATCAGTGAGACCGCAAGCTCCTACGAGCAGTACTTC.

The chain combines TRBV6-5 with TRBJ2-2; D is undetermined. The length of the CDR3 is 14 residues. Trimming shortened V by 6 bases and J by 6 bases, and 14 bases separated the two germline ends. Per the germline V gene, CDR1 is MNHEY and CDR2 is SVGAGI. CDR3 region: CASRIRTSPGELFF. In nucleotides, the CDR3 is TGTGCCAGCAGGATCCGTACTTCCCCCGGGGAGCTGTTTTTT.

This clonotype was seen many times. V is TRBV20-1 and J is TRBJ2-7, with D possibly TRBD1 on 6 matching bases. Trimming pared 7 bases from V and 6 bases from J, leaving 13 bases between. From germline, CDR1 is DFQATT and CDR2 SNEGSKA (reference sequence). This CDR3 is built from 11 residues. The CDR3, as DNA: TGCAGTGTTAGGGGGACGGGCGAGCAGTACTTC. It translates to CSVRGTGEQYF.

As DNA, the CDR3 is TGTGCCAGCTCAGAGGGGCGGAATGAAAAACTGTTTTTT. Amino acid sequence: CASSEGRNEKLFF. The chain is built from TRBV18 and TRBJ1-4; maybe TRBD1 (5 bases). This CDR3 is 13 amino acids long. The V end was cut by 5 bases, the J end by 5 bases, with 9 bases between. Germline V gene lookup returns CDR1 KGHSH and CDR2 LQKENI.

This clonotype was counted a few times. The CDR3 DNA reads TGTGCCAGCAGCCCGAACCGGGGGGGGGCCAATGAGCAGTTCTTC. Protein: CASSPNRGGANEQFF. The chain recombines TRBV11-2 with TRBJ2-1; TRBD2 matches 8 bases. V gave up 5 bases and J gave up 6 bases; unmatched junction bases: 9. The V gene's germline CDR1 is SGHAT and CDR2 FQNNGV. CDR3 length: 15 residues.

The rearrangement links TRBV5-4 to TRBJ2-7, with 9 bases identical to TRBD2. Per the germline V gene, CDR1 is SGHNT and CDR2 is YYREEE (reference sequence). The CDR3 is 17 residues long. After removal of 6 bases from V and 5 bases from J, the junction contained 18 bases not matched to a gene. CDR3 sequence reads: CASTPPEKRGAVHEQYF. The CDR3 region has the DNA TGTGCCAGCACCCCCCCGGAAAAGCGGGGGGCCGTTCACGAGCAGTACTTC.

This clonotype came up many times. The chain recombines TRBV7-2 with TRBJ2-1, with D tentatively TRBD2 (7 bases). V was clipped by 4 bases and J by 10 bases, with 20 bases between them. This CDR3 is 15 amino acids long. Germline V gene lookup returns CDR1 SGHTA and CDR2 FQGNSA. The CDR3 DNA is TGTGCCAGCAGCTCGCTGGGGGCGGGGGAGCCCGAGCAGTTCTTC. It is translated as CASSSLGAGEPEQFF.

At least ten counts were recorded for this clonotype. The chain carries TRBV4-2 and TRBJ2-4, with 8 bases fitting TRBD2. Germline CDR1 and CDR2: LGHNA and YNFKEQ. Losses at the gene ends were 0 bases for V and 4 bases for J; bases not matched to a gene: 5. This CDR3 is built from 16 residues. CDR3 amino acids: CASSQDTGGPKNIQYF. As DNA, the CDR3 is TGTGCCAGCAGCCAAGATACGGGGGGGCCAAAAAACATTCAGTACTTC.

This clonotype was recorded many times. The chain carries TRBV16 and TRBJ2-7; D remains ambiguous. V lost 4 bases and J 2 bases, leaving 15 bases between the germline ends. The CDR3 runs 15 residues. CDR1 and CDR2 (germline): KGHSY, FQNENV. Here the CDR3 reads CASSPRVTGPYEQYF. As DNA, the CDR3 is TGTGCCAGCAGCCCCCGGGTCACTGGGCCCTACGAGCAGTACTTC. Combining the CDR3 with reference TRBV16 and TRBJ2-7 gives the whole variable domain GEEVAQTPKHLVRGEGQKAKLYCAPIKGHSYVFWYQQVLKNEFKFLISFQNENVFDETGMPKERFSAKCLPNSPCSLEIQATKLEDSAVYFCASSPRVTGPYEQYFGPGTRLTVT.

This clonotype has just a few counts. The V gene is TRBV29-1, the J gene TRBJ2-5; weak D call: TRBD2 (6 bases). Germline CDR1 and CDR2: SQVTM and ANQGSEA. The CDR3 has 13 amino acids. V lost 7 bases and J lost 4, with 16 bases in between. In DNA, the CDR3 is TGCAGCGGCGGGGACCCGCCCGTAGAGACCCAGTACTTC. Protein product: CSGGDPPVETQYF.

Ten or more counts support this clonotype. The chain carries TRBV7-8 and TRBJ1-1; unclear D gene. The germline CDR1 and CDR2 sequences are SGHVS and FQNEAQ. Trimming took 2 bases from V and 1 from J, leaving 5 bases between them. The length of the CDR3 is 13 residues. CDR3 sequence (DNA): TGTGCCAGCAGCTTACGCACGAACACTGAAGCTTTCTTT. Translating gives CASSLRTNTEAFF.

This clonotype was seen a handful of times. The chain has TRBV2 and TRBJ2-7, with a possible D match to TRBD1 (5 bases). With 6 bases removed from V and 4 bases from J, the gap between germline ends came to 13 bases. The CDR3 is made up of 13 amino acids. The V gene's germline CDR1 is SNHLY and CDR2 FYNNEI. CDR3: CASSGFQGYEQYF. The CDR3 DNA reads TGTGCCAGCAGCGGGTTTCAGGGTTACGAGCAGTACTTC.

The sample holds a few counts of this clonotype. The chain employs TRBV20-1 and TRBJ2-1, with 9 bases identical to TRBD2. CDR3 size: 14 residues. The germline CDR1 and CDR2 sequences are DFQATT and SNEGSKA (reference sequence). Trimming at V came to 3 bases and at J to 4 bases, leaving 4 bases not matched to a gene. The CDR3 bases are TGCAGTGCTAGCCCGAGCGGGGGGTACAATGAGCAGTTCTTC. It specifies CSASPSGGYNEQFF.

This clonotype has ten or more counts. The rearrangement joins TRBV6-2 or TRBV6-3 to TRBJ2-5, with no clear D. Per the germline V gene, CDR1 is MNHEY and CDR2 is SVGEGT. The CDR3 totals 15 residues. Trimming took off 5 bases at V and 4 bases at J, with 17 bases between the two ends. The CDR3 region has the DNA TGTGCCAGCAGTGCATATTCAGACGTACGAGAGACCCAGTACTTC. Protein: CASSAYSDVRETQYF.

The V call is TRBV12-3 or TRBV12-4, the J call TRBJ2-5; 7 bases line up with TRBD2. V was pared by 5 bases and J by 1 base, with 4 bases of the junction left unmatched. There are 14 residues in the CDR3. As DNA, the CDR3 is TGTGCCAGCAGTGCCACTAGCGTCCAAGAGACCCAGTACTTC. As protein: CASSATSVQETQYF.

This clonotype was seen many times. In DNA, the CDR3 is TGTGCCAGCAGCTCGACGGGGCAGGAGACCTATGGCTACACCTTC. Translated: CASSSTGQETYGYTF. V is TRBV5-6 and J is TRBJ1-2, with TRBD1 as a possible D gene (5 bases). The CDR3 runs 15 residues. Germline V gives CDR1 SGHDT, CDR2 YYEEEE. V dropped 3 bases and J dropped 4 bases, with 16 bases sitting between them.

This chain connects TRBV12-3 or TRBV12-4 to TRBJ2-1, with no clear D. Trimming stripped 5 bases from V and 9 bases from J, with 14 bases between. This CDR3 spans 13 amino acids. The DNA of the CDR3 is TGTGCCAGCAGTACAAACAATTTGAGTGAGCAGTTCTTC. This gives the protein CASSTNNLSEQFF.

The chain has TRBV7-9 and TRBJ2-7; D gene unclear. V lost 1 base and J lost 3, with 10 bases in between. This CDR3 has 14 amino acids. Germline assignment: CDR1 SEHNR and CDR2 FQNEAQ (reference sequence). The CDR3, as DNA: TGTGCCAGCAGCTTAGTCGACCAGTACTACGAGCAGTACTTC. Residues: CASSLVDQYYEQYF.

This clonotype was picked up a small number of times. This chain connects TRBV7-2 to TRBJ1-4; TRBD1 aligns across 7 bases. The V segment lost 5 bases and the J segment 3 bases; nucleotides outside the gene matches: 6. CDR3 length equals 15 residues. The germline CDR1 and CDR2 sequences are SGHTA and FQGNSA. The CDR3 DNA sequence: TGTGCCAGCAGCCCCGAGGGGGCTGCTAATGAAAAACTGTTTTTT. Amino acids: CASSPEGAANEKLFF.